The clone carrying this TCR beta chain was detected many times. Its cognate antigen is unknown. This sample was taken from a study of CD8 T cells in ankylosing spondylitis. The study, taken as a whole, reports: The disease-linked clones had a CD8+ phenotype and low blood frequencies. What seemed typical of ankylosing spondylitis blood was a TCR beta motif built from roughly eight highly homologous variants. Matched ankylosing spondylitis synovial fluid reportedly showed significant enrichment of disease-linked clones.

Trimming removed 1 base from V and 4 bases from J, with 24 bases in between. CDR1 is SGHRS, CDR2 YFSETQ, per germline. The CDR3 extends over 19 amino acids. MiXCR was run by TCRdb on the 5' RACE reads, yielding one entry per CDR3 protein. This sample has over 150,000 distinct CDR3 sequences; 18% occur once, and the top ten carry about 4.3%. This chain links TRBV5-1 with TRBJ2-1; TRBD2 is a possible D gene (7 bases). The sample was blood, either unsorted or a sorted T cell fraction (not recorded which). The receptor's source is a male donor aged 5-30 years with ankylosing spondylitis or in good health (not recorded which). CDR3 amino acids: CASSLFGGAGDSGYNEQFF. CDR3 coding DNA: TGCGCCAGCAGCTTGTTCGGGGGCGCAGGAGATAGCGGGTACAATGAGCAGTTCTTC. The full variable domain, its missing parts supplied by reference TRBV5-1 and TRBJ2-1, is KAGVTQTPRYLIKTRGQQVTLSCSPISGHRSVSWYQQTPGQGLQFLFEYFSETQRNKGNFPGRFSGRQFSNSRSEMNVSTLELGDSALYLCASSLFGGAGDSGYNEQFFGPGTRLTVL.